One sample yielded the 21 T cell receptor beta chains listed below, sequenced in a study of early T cells in non-severe SARS-CoV-2 infection. Via MiXCR, TCRdb re-called the 5' RACE reads, giving one row per CDR3 protein. This table holds tens of thousands of distinct CDR3 sequences, 10% to 15% found once. Specimen: whole blood. All receptors come from an adult who was a healthcare worker with PCR-confirmed SARS-CoV-2 infection or an uninfected control (not recorded which).

This clonotype was counted at least ten times. J is TRBJ1-5 and V is TRBV10-3; tentative D call: TRBD1 (5 bases). The length of the CDR3 is 15 residues. The germline V gene has CDR1 ENHRY and CDR2 SYGVKD. The V and J ends lost 3 bases and 2 bases respectively, with 11 bases between them. The CDR3 reads CAISEEGRGNQPQHF. Written as DNA, the CDR3 is TGTGCCATCAGTGAAGAGGGGCGCGGCAATCAGCCCCAGCATTTT.

This sequence joins TRBV29-1 and TRBJ2-1, with TRBD2 identical over 10 bases. This CDR3 is built from 17 residues. From germline, CDR1 is SQVTM and CDR2 ANQGSEA. Trimming removed 6 bases from V and 5 bases from J; junction bases left unmatched: 16. The CDR3 sequence: CSVTGLAGASRDNEQFF. In DNA form, the CDR3 reads TGCAGCGTCACGGGGCTAGCGGGGGCCTCTCGGGACAATGAGCAGTTCTTC.

The J gene is TRBJ2-3, the V gene TRBV3-1, with unresolved D. The CDR3 runs 13 residues. Germline-derived CDR1 and CDR2 are LGHDT and YNNKEL (reference sequence). The ends were cut back, 6 bases at V and 4 bases at J, with 11 bases in the middle. The CDR3 loop is CASRPLSSDTQYF. CDR3 in DNA: TGTGCCAGCAGGCCCCTTTCGTCAGATACGCAGTATTTT.

This clonotype was seen repeatedly, ten times or more. The chain recombines TRBV18 with TRBJ2-7; no reliable D call. Between the trimmed V and J ends, which lost 5 bases and 3 bases, there was a span of 11 bases. The CDR3 contains 13 residues. Per the germline V gene, CDR1 is KGHSH and CDR2 is LQKENI. CDR3 loop: CASSVGTDYEQYF. For the CDR3, the DNA is TGTGCCAGCTCAGTGGGAACAGACTACGAGCAGTACTTC.

In its sample, this clonotype was seen many times. CDR3 in amino acids: CASSIRTDTQYF. In DNA, the CDR3 is TGTGCCAGTAGTATAAGAACAGATACGCAGTATTTT. The V and J genes are TRBV19 and TRBJ2-3; D gene ambiguous. V lost 2 bases to trimming and J lost 3 bases, with 3 bases between them. The CDR3 covers 12 residues. Germline CDR1 LNHDA, CDR2 SQIVND (reference sequence). Supplemented by reference TRBV19 and TRBJ2-3, the full variable domain reads DGGITQSPKYLFRKEGQNVTLSCEQNLNHDAMYWYRQDPGQGLRLIYYSQIVNDFQKGDIAEGYSVSREKKESFPLTVTSAQKNPTAFYLCASSIRTDTQYFGPGTRLTVL.

This clonotype was counted between two and nine times. An end of the junction does not agree with germline; a read error may underlie this. The chain combines TRBV20-1 with TRBJ1-1; D possibly corresponds to TRBD1 (5 bases). The length of the CDR3 is 12 residues. Germline-derived CDR1 and CDR2 are DFQATT and SNEGSKA (reference sequence). In nucleotides, the CDR3 is TGCAGTGCTAGATCGCCCGGCAGGGAAGTTTTCTTT. It specifies CSARSPGREVFF.

This clonotype was seen ten or more times. This chain joins TRBV6-1 and TRBJ2-1; TRBD2 aligns across 11 bases. Germline V lookup: CDR1 MNHNS, CDR2 SASEGT. V lost 11 bases, J lost 5 bases, and 8 bases stayed unmatched. The CDR3 totals 14 residues. The CDR3 DNA follows: TGTGCCGCCCGGATAGCGGGGGGGCACAATGAGCAGTTCTTC. This gives the protein CAARIAGGHNEQFF.

This clonotype appeared many times. V is TRBV19 and J is TRBJ2-1; 8 bases match TRBD1. CDR1 is LNHDA, CDR2 SQIVND, per germline (reference sequence). The CDR3 loop spans 15 amino acids. The ends lost 9 bases at V and 5 bases at J; junction bases unmatched: 12. The CDR3: CASVVGGQGDNEQFF. DNA of the CDR3: TGTGCCAGCGTCGTCGGAGGACAGGGCGACAATGAGCAGTTCTTC.

This clonotype has ten or more counts. This chain connects TRBV7-6 to TRBJ2-2; 7 positions match TRBD1. Germline loops: CDR1 SGHVS, CDR2 FNYEAQ. Trimming cost V 1 base and J 2 bases; bases outside gene matches: 1. This CDR3 contains 15 residues. The CDR3 is CASSLGTGNTGELFF. In nucleotides, the CDR3 is TGTGCCAGCAGCTTAGGGACAGGCAACACCGGGGAGCTGTTTTTT.

This rearrangement joins TRBV7-9 to TRBJ2-7; D is undetermined. The germline V gene has CDR1 SEHNR and CDR2 FQNEAQ (reference sequence). V lost 4 bases, J lost 7 bases, and 8 bases lay in between. This CDR3 is 11 amino acids long. The CDR3 loop reads CASSSSGEQYF. Here the CDR3 DNA reads TGTGCCAGCAGCTCGAGTGGGGAGCAGTACTTC.

This clonotype was found a few times. This chain links TRBV5-4 with TRBJ1-3; 7 nucleotides align to TRBD1. The CDR3 has 16 residues. Germline V lookup: CDR1 SGHNT, CDR2 YYREEE (reference sequence). Germline trimming cut 0 bases from V and 0 bases from J; bases unmatched to any gene: 3. CDR3 nucleotide sequence: TGTGCCAGCAGCTTGGGACAGGGAAGCTCTGGAAACACCATATATTTT. Translation gives CASSLGQGSSGNTIYF.

This clonotype showed up many times. The chain uses TRBV9 and TRBJ2-7, with TRBD1 identical over 11 bases. This CDR3 is 15 amino acids long. V was pared by 4 bases and J by 1 base, with 4 bases of the junction left unmatched. Germline V CDR1 and CDR2: SGDLS, YYNGEE. Here the CDR3 reads CASSTGQGASYEQYF. The CDR3 DNA sequence: TGTGCCAGCAGCACCGGACAGGGGGCTTCCTACGAGCAGTACTTC. Full variable domain (rest looked up from reference TRBV9 and TRBJ2-7): DSGVTQTPKHLITATGQRVTLRCSPRSGDLSVYWYQQSLDQGLQFLIQYYNGEERAKGNILERFSAQQFPDLHSELNLSSLELGDSALYFCASSTGQGASYEQYFGPGTRLTVT.

This clonotype was counted many times. The chain uses TRBV20-1 and TRBJ2-1, with TRBD2 as a possible D gene (8 bases). The CDR3 has 12 residues. In germline, CDR1 is DFQATT, CDR2 SNEGSKA (reference sequence). The V end was cut by 6 bases, the J end by 11 bases, with 17 bases between. For the CDR3, the DNA is TGCAGTGCAACCGGGACTAGGGGGCAGCAGTTCTTC. Protein product: CSATGTRGQQFF.

Written as DNA, the CDR3 is TGCAGCGTTGTCGTAGGGGGGGCCAAAAACATTCAGTACTTC. Encoded protein: CSVVVGGAKNIQYF. V usage is TRBV29-1 and J usage is TRBJ2-4; perhaps D is TRBD1 or TRBD2 (6 bases each). This CDR3 comprises 14 residues. Germline loops: CDR1 SQVTM, CDR2 ANQGSEA. Trimming took 4 bases from V and 1 from J, leaving 11 bases between them.

The genes are TRBV12-3 or TRBV12-4 and TRBJ2-7, with D possibly TRBD1 on 6 matching bases. The CDR3 has 14 amino acids. V was clipped by 6 bases and J by 5 bases, with 17 bases between them. The CDR3 sequence: CASSPSAQGNEQYF. CDR3 in DNA: TGTGCCAGCAGCCCGTCGGCGCAGGGGAACGAGCAGTACTTC.

The gene calls are TRBV21-1 and TRBJ2-7; TRBD2 is the table's D call, not checked against the DNA. TRBV21-1 counts as a pseudogene. The CDR3 extends over 14 amino acids. The CDR3, as DNA: TGTGCCAGCAGAAAGGCAAAGCGGGCCTACGAGCAGTACTTC. Its translation: CASRKAKRAYEQYF.

The table lists this clonotype with many counts. The V call is TRBV11-2, the J call TRBJ2-5; no clear D. V was shortened by 2 bases and J by 3 bases, with 13 bases between the two germline ends. Germline CDR1 and CDR2: SGHAT and FQNNGV. CDR3 length: 15 residues. CDR3: CASSLRYGGEETQYF. CDR3 in DNA: TGTGCCAGCAGCTTACGGTATGGCGGTGAAGAGACCCAGTACTTC.

CDR3 sequence: CASSQDGRLELGYTF. CDR3 sequence (DNA): TGTGCCAGCAGCCAAGATGGCAGGTTGGAGCTTGGCTACACCTTC. The gene calls are TRBV3-1 and TRBJ1-2; D gene uncertain. Trimming took off 0 bases at V and 7 bases at J, with 15 bases between the two ends. CDR1 and CDR2 from the germline V gene are LGHDT and YNNKEL (reference sequence). The CDR3 is 15 residues long.

This clonotype has more than one count but fewer than ten. The rearrangement links TRBV9 to TRBJ1-5; D unclear. This CDR3 region has 12 residues. Germline V gene sequence: CDR1 SGDLS, CDR2 YYNGEE. Trimming removed 0 bases from V and 7 bases from J, with 5 bases in between. CDR3 in DNA: TGTGCCAGCAGCGTAGCTGAACAGCCCCAGCATTTT. Translated: CASSVAEQPQHF.

The chain uses TRBV6-6 and TRBJ2-4; 7 positions match TRBD1. The trim removed 8 bases at V and 1 base at J, leaving 5 bases unmatched. The CDR3 runs 14 residues. Germline-derived CDR1 and CDR2 are MNHNY and SVGAGI (reference sequence). CDR3 bases: TGTGCCAGCGTGGGACAGTTCGCCAAAAACATTCAGTACTTC. Translating it yields CASVGQFAKNIQYF.

This clonotype was picked up many times. The chain couples TRBV2 to TRBJ1-2; 7 positions match TRBD1. The CDR3 sequence is 14 residues long. V shed 6 bases, J shed 1 base, and the junction held 5 bases outside the gene matches. Germline V gives CDR1 SNHLY, CDR2 FYNNEI. CDR3 in amino acids: CASSRDSDNYGYTF. The CDR3 nucleotides read TGTGCCAGCAGCCGGGACAGCGATAACTATGGCTACACCTTC.